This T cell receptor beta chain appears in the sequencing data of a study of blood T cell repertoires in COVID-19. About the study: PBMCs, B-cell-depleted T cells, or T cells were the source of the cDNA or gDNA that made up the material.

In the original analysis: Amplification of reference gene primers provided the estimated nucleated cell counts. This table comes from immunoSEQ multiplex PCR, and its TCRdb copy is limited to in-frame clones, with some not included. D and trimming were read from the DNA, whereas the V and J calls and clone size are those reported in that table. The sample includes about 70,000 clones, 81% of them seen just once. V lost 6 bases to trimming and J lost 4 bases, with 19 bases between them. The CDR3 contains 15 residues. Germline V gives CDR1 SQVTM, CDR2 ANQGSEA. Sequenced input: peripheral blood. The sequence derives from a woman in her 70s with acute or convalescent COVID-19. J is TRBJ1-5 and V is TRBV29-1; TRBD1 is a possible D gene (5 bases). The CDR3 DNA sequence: TGCAGCGTCCCCTGGCTCGGCAGGGAAAATCAGCCCCAGCATTTT. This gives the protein CSVPWLGRENQPQHF.